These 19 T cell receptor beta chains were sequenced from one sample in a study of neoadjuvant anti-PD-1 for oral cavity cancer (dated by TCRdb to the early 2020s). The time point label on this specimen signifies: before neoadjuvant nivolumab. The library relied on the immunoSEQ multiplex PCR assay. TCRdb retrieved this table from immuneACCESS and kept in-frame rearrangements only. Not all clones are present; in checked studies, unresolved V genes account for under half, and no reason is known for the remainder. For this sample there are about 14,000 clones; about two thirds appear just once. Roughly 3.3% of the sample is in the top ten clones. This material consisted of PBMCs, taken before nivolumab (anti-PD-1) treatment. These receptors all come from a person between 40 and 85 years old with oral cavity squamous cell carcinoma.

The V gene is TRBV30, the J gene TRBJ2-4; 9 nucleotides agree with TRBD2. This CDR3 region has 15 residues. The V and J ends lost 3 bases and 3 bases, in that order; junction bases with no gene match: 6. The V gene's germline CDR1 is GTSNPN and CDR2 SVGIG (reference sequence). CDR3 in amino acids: CAWRRGGAYKNIQYF. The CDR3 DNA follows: TGTGCCTGGAGACGCGGGGGGGCCTACAAAAACATTCAGTACTTC. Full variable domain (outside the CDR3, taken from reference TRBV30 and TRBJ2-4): SQTIHQWPATLVQPVGSPLSLECTVEGTSNPNLYWYRQAAGRGLQLLFYSVGIGQISSEVPQNLSASRPQDRQFILSSKKLLLSDSGFYLCAWRRGGAYKNIQYFGAGTRLSVL.

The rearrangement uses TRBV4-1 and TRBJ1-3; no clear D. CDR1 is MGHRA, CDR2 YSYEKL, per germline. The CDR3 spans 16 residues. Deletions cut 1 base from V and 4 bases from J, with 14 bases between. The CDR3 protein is CASSQGAAFFGNTIYF. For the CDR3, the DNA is TGCGCCAGCAGCCAAGGGGCCGCATTCTTCGGAAACACCATATATTTT.

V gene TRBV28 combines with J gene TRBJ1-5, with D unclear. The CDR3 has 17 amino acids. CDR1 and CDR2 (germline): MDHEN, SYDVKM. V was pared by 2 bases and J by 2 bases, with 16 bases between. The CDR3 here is CASSLLLLGEGNQPQHF. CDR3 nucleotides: TGTGCCAGCAGTTTACTTCTCTTGGGAGAGGGCAATCAGCCCCAGCATTTT.

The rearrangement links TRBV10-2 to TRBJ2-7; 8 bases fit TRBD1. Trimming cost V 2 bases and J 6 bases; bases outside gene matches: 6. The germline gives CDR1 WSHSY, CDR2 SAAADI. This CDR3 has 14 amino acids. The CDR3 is CASSELTGVSEQYF. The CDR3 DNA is TGCGCCAGCAGTGAGCTGACAGGGGTGAGCGAGCAGTACTTC.

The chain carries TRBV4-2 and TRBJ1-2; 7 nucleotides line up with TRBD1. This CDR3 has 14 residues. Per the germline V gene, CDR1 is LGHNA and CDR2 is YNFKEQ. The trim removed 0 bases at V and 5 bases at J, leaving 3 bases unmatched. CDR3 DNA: TGTGCCAGCAGCCAAGAGCACAGGGGATATGGCTACACCTTC. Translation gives CASSQEHRGYGYTF.

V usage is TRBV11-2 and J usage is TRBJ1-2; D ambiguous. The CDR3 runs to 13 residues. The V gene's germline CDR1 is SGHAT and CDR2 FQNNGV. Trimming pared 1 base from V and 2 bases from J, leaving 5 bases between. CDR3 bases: TGTGCCAGCAGCTTAGCCAGAAACTATGGCTACACCTTC. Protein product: CASSLARNYGYTF.

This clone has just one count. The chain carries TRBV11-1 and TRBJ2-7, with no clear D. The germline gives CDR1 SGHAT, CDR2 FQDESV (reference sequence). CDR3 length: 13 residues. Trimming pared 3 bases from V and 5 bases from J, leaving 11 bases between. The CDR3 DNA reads TGTGCCAGCAGCTTTGGGGTACTCAACGAGCAGTACTTC. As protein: CASSFGVLNEQYF.

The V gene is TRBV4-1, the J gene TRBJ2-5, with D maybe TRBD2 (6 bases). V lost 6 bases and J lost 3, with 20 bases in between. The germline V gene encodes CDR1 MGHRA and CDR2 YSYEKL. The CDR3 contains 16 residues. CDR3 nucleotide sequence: TGCGCCAGCAGACCGGGTGGCGGGATAGGCGAAGAGACCCAGTACTTC. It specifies CASRPGGGIGEETQYF.

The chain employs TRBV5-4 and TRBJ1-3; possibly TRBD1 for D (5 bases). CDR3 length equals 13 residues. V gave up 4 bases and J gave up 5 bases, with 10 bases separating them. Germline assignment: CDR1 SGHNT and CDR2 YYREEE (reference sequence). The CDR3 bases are TGTGCCAGCAGCGCACAGGATAGAAACACCATATATTTT. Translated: CASSAQDRNTIYF.

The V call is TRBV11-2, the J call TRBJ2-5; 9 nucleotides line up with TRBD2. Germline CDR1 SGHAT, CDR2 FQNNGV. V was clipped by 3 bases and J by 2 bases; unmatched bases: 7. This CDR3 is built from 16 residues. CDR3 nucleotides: TGTGCCAGCAGCTTCACCGGGACTAGCAGACAAGAGACCCAGTACTTC. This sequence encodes CASSFTGTSRQETQYF.

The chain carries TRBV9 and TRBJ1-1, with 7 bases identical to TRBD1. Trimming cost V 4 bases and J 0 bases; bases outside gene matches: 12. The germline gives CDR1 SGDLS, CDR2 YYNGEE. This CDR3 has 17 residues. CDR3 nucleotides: TGTGCCAGCAGCCCTCGGGGAGGGGGCCTTTTGAACACTGAAGCTTTCTTT. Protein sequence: CASSPRGGGLLNTEAFF.

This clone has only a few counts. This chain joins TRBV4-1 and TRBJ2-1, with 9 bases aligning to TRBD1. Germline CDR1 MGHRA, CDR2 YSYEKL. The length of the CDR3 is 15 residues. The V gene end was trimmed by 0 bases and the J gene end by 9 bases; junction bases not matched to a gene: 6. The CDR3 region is CASSQDRDRVSEQFF. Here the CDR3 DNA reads TGCGCCAGCAGCCAAGATAGGGACAGGGTGAGTGAGCAGTTCTTC.

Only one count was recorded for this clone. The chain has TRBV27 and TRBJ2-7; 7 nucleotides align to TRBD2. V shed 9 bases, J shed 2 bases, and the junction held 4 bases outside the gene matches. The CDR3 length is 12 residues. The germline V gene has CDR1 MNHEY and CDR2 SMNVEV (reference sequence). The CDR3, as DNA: TGTGCCAGTGGGAGGGGACCCTACGAGCAGTACTTC. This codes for CASGRGPYEQYF.

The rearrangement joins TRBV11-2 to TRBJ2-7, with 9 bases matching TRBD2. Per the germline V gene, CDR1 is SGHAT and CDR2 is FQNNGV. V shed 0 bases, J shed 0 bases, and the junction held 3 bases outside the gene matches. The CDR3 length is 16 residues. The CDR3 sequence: CASSLDGTSLSYEQYF. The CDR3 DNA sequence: TGTGCCAGCAGCTTAGATGGGACTAGCCTCTCCTACGAGCAGTACTTC. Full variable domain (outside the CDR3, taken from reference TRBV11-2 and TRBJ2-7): EAGVAQSPRYKIIEKRQSVAFWCNPISGHATLYWYQQILGQGPKLLIQFQNNGVVDDSQLPKDRFSAERLKGVDSTLKIQPAKLEDSAVYLCASSLDGTSLSYEQYFGPGTRLTVT.

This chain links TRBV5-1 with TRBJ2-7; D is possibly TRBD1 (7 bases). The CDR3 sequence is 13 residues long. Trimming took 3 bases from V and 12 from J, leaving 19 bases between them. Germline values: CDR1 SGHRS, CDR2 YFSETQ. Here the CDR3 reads CASSSTGAGQAYF. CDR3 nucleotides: TGCGCCAGCAGCTCCACGGGGGCAGGACAGGCGTACTTC.

The CDR3 reads CAISESDNEQFF. The CDR3 coding sequence is TGTGCCATCAGTGAGTCCGACAATGAGCAGTTCTTC. V usage is TRBV10-3 and J usage is TRBJ2-1; D remains ambiguous. The CDR3 is 12 amino acids. V was shortened by 0 bases and J by 5 bases, with 2 bases between the two germline ends. Germline-derived CDR1 and CDR2 are ENHRY and SYGVKD.

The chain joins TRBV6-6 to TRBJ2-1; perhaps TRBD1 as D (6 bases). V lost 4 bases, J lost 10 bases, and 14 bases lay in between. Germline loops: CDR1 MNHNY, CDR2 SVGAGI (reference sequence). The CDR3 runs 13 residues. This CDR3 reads CASSWTAASEQFF. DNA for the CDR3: TGTGCCAGCAGTTGGACAGCCGCGAGCGAGCAGTTCTTC.

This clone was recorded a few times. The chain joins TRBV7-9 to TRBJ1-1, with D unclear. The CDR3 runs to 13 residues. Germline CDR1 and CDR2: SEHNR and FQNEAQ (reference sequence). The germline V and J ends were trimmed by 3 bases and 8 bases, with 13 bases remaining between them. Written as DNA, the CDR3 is TGTGCCAGCAGCTTCGGATGGAGGGAGGAAGCTTTCTTT. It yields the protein CASSFGWREEAFF. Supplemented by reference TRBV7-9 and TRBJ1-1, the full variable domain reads DTGVSQNPRHKITKRGQNVTFRCDPISEHNRLYWYRQTLGQGPEFLTYFQNEAQLEKSRLLSDRFSAERPKGSFSTLEIQRTEQGDSAMYLCASSFGWREEAFFGQGTRLTVV.

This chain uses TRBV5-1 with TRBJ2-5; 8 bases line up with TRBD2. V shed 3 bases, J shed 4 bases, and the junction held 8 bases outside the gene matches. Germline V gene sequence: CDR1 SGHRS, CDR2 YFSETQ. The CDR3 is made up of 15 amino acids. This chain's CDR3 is CASSSSAGALETQYF. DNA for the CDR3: TGCGCCAGCAGCTCTTCAGCGGGAGCGCTAGAGACCCAGTACTTC.